This TCR beta chain was captured by sequencing in a study of blood T cell repertoires in COVID-19. Study-level information: Acute and convalescent COVID-19 samples came from the United States, Italy and Spain. T cells, B-cell-depleted T cells, or PBMCs provided the cDNA or gDNA that served as material.

In its sample, this clone was seen once. A Seattle source enrolled patients during active infection and followed them longitudinally. Original processing notes: Amplification of reference gene primers was used by the study to estimate nucleated cell counts. TCRdb's copy holds only in-frame clones and misses some; the assay was immunoSEQ multiplex PCR. V and J calls and clone size come straight from that table; D and trimming were deduced from the DNA. The repertoire holds about 480,000 clones, with roughly 89% as singletons. CDR3 size: 14 residues. V was pared by 0 bases and J by 5 bases, with 2 bases of the junction left unmatched. Per germline, CDR1 SGHRS and CDR2 YFSETQ.

Source material: peripheral blood. The V and J genes are TRBV5-1 and TRBJ2-7; TRBD2 matches at 10 bases. The receptor comes from a man in his late teens or twenties with COVID-19, enrolled during active disease. CDR3 residues: CASSLALAGDEQYF. The CDR3 bases are TGCGCCAGCAGCTTGGCCCTAGCGGGAGACGAGCAGTACTTC.